The next 23 T cell receptor beta chains were all read from a single sample in a study of response to subunit inactivated influenza vaccine (dated by TCRdb to 2016 to 2019). Libraries were made using RT-PCR. Reads for this sample came from an Illumina HiSeq 2500. TCRdb reprocessed the public reads (quality trimming at Q25 with fastp, clone calling with MiXCR) and kept in-frame beta chains. Each record represents a unique CDR3 protein, reported with the most common genes and DNA among its rows. Here the sample has around 760,000 distinct CDR3 sequences; around 14% occur a single time. 5.5% to 8% of the sample comes from the top ten. This specimen consisted of PBMCs from blood, obtained 14 to 15 days before vaccination. These receptors originate from a middle-aged man who received an inactivated influenza vaccine. Donor details come from another sample of the same person, matched by shared clones.

The V call is TRBV18, the J call TRBJ2-5; a possible D gene is TRBD2 (5 bases). Germline assignment: CDR1 KGHSH and CDR2 LQKENI. This CDR3 has 16 amino acids. V lost 5 bases, J lost 5 bases, and 21 bases lay in between. In DNA, the CDR3 is TGTGCCAGCTCAAACCGGAAGCGGCAATCGGGGGAGACCCAGTACTTC. Protein: CASSNRKRQSGETQYF.

With respect to this clonotype: The germline gene is not matched at one end of the junction; a read error may be the cause. The chain employs TRBV5-1 and TRBJ2-1, with 12 positions matching TRBD2. The CDR3 loop spans 15 amino acids. Germline V gene data show CDR1 as SGHRS and CDR2 as YFSETQ. CDR3 DNA sequence: TGCGCCAGCAGCGGAGGACTAGCGGGGAATGGGCGAGGGATCTTC. Amino acid sequence: CASSGGLAGNGRGIF.

This clonotype was picked up many times. This rearrangement joins TRBV5-6 to TRBJ2-5; 8 bases line up with TRBD1. CDR3 length: 18 amino acids. CDR1 and CDR2 from the germline V gene are SGHDT and YYEEEE. V trimming: 5 bases; J trimming: 1 base; junction bases outside the gene matches: 16. CDR3 bases: TGTGCCAGCAGACTTACCCAGGAACTTGGACAGGGCCAAGAGACCCAGTACTTC. It encodes CASRLTQELGQGQETQYF. Full variable domain (missing parts from reference TRBV5-6 and TRBJ2-5): DAGVTQSPTHLIKTRGQQVTLRCSPKSGHDTVSWYQQALGQGPQFIFQYYEEEERQRGNFPDRFSGHQFPNYSSELNVNALLLGDSALYLCASRLTQELGQGQETQYFGPGTRLLVL.

This clonotype was recorded a few times. The J gene is TRBJ2-3, the V gene TRBV4-3; either TRBD1 or TRBD2 may fit D (5 bases each). The germline V gene has CDR1 LGHNA and CDR2 YSLEER. The V gene lost 4 bases and the J gene lost 1 base, with 12 bases spanning the gap. This CDR3 has 15 residues. Here the CDR3 reads CASSRPGGGTDTQYF. The CDR3 coding sequence is TGCGCCAGCAGCCGCCCTGGGGGTGGCACAGATACGCAGTATTTT.

This rearrangement joins TRBV2 to TRBJ2-7; a possible D gene is TRBD2 (6 bases). Looked up from germline, CDR1 is SNHLY and CDR2 is FYNNEI. Deletions cut 6 bases from V and 1 base from J, with 16 bases between. The CDR3 runs to 15 residues. CDR3 nucleotides: TGTGCCAGCAGATTCGGAAGCGGGCAATCCTACGAGCAGTACTTC. It yields the protein CASRFGSGQSYEQYF.

This clonotype was seen ten or more times. The chain recombines TRBV12-3 or TRBV12-4 with TRBJ2-7; D is uncertain. The V and J ends lost 6 bases and 1 base respectively, with 10 bases between them. The CDR3 runs to 13 residues. The chain's CDR3 is CASSQTGSYEQYF. Written as DNA, the CDR3 is TGTGCCAGCAGCCAAACTGGATCCTACGAGCAGTACTTC.

The rearrangement uses TRBV25-1 and TRBJ1-2, with D hard to call. V was shortened by 2 bases and J by 7 bases, with 11 bases between the two germline ends. This CDR3 is 13 amino acids long. Looked up from germline, CDR1 is MGHDK and CDR2 is SYGVNS. The CDR3 DNA reads as TGTGCCAGCAGTGAAGGCCGGGTCGTTGGCTACACCTTC. Translation gives CASSEGRVVGYTF.

This clonotype appeared a single time. A junction boundary mismatches the germline segment, possibly from a read error. The chain couples TRBV4-2 to TRBJ2-3; tentative D call: TRBD2 (6 bases). Germline CDR1 and CDR2: LGHNA and YNFKEQ. The CDR3 loop spans 18 amino acids. The CDR3 DNA reads as TGTGCCAGAAGCCAGATGAACATGGGACGGAGGGTTGGGGATACGCAGTATTTT. This translates into CARSQMNMGRRVGDTQYF.

This sequence joins TRBV5-1 and TRBJ2-5; D might be TRBD1 (5 bases). The germline CDR1 and CDR2 sequences are SGHRS and YFSETQ. V was clipped by 0 bases and J by 5 bases, with 11 bases between them. CDR3 length: 14 amino acids. The CDR3 protein is CASSLAPGLETQYF. CDR3 DNA: TGCGCCAGCAGCTTGGCCCCAGGGTTGGAGACCCAGTACTTC.

This clonotype has just a few counts. The V and J genes are TRBV5-5 and TRBJ2-1, with TRBD1 matching over 10 bases. The J segment lost 4 bases and the V segment lost 5 bases, leaving 6 bases of the junction unmatched. Germline V lookup: CDR1 SGHKS, CDR2 YYEKEE (reference sequence). The CDR3 runs 15 residues. This CDR3 is CASSPGTGVYNEQFF. In DNA form, the CDR3 reads TGTGCCAGCAGTCCCGGGACAGGGGTTTACAATGAGCAGTTCTTC.

This rearrangement joins TRBV9 to TRBJ1-5; possibly TRBD1 for D (6 bases). This CDR3 region has 14 residues. Trimming took 4 bases from V and 7 from J, leaving 15 bases between them. Germline values: CDR1 SGDLS, CDR2 YYNGEE. CDR3 bases: TGTGCCAGCAGCACGGCCCAACAGGGACAGCCCCAGCATTTT. It yields the protein CASSTAQQGQPQHF.

In this sample, this clonotype turned up a few times. This chain uses TRBV6-2 or TRBV6-3 with TRBJ2-7, with a possible D match to TRBD2 (6 bases). The CDR3 covers 14 residues. Trimming removed 4 bases from V and 2 bases from J, with 12 bases in between. Per the germline V gene, CDR1 is MNHEY and CDR2 is SVGEGT. CDR3 protein: CASSSRRGTYEQYF. Here the CDR3 DNA reads TGTGCCAGCAGTTCCCGGCGGGGAACCTACGAGCAGTACTTC.

The table lists this clonotype with many counts. V is TRBV29-1 and J is TRBJ2-2; TRBD1 matches 7 bases. Germline V gene sequence: CDR1 SQVTM, CDR2 ANQGSEA. The CDR3 is 16 amino acids. V lost 3 bases to trimming and J lost 1 base; unmatched junction nucleotides: 8. CDR3 region: CSVEGRNRGNTGELFF. The CDR3 DNA follows: TGCAGCGTTGAGGGCCGCAACAGGGGGAACACCGGGGAGCTGTTTTTT.

This chain joins TRBV5-1 and TRBJ2-3; D call uncertain. CDR1 is SGHRS and CDR2 is YFSETQ in the germline V gene. V lost 4 bases, J lost 2 bases, and 11 bases lay in between. The CDR3 is made up of 14 amino acids. CDR3 sequence: CASSPIASTDTQYF. DNA of the CDR3: TGCGCCAGCAGCCCGATTGCTTCCACAGATACGCAGTATTTT.

V usage is TRBV2 and J usage is TRBJ2-5, with 7 nucleotides matching TRBD2. The CDR3 totals 15 residues. V was clipped by 6 bases and J by 7 bases; unmatched bases: 14. Germline V gene data show CDR1 as SNHLY and CDR2 as FYNNEI. The CDR3 nucleotides are TGTGCCAGCAGCCGCCACGCACGCGGGGGAAGGACCCAGTACTTC. Its translation: CASSRHARGGRTQYF.

V is TRBV28 and J is TRBJ2-7; 7 bases are shared with TRBD1. CDR1 is MDHEN and CDR2 is SYDVKM in the germline V gene. This CDR3 is 15 amino acids long. V lost 7 bases, J lost 0 bases, and 9 bases stayed unmatched. The CDR3 spells CASTRPTGSSYEQYF. The CDR3, as DNA: TGTGCCAGCACCCGCCCGACAGGGAGCTCCTACGAGCAGTACTTC.

This clonotype was detected only a few times. The rearrangement links TRBV7-9 to TRBJ2-2, with TRBD1 matching over 8 bases. Germline CDR1 SEHNR, CDR2 FQNEAQ (reference sequence). The CDR3 has 16 residues. J gave up 2 bases and V 6 bases, and 8 bases lay outside the gene matches. The CDR3 bases are TGTGCCAGCAGGTTAATCGGACAGGGAAACACCGGGGAGCTGTTTTTT. Protein: CASRLIGQGNTGELFF.

This clonotype came up a few times. The CDR3 bases are TGTGCCAGCAGTCTAGGATGGGGATTCGGGGGACAAGCTTTCTTT. This gives the protein CASSLGWGFGGQAFF. The V and J genes are TRBV2 and TRBJ1-1, with D possibly TRBD1 on 5 matching bases. The CDR3 totals 15 residues. The germline V gene has CDR1 SNHLY and CDR2 FYNNEI. Deletions cut 5 bases from V and 9 bases from J, with 22 bases between.

This rearrangement joins TRBV27 to TRBJ2-6; D is undetermined. The CDR3 contains 18 residues. Germline V gene data show CDR1 as MNHEY and CDR2 as SMNVEV (reference sequence). The V end lost 3 bases, the J end lost 0 bases, and 15 bases lay between the germline ends. CDR3 sequence: CASSLAAALSSGANVLTF. In DNA form, the CDR3 reads TGTGCCAGCAGTTTGGCCGCCGCGCTCTCCTCTGGGGCCAACGTCCTGACTTTC.

This clonotype was observed many times. The chain has TRBV7-2 and TRBJ1-5; D might be TRBD1 (5 bases). The CDR3 contains 14 residues. Per germline, CDR1 SGHTA and CDR2 FQGNSA. V was clipped by 7 bases and J by 6 bases, with 16 bases between them. CDR3 sequence reads: CASTKAFGGQPQHF. The CDR3 DNA reads as TGTGCCAGCACTAAAGCCTTCGGGGGTCAGCCCCAGCATTTT.

This chain joins TRBV7-2 and TRBJ2-1; 13 bases agree with TRBD2. CDR1 is SGHTA and CDR2 is FQGNSA in the germline V gene. V shed 5 bases, J shed 8 bases, and the junction held 9 bases outside the gene matches. This CDR3 region has 16 residues. The CDR3 DNA sequence: TGTGCCAGCAGCACCGGACTAGCGGGGGTTGTGTATGAGCAGTTCTTC. Its protein product is CASSTGLAGVVYEQFF.

The chain recombines TRBV3-1 with TRBJ1-6; no clear D gene. V was trimmed by 5 bases and J by 1 base, leaving 12 bases between them. This CDR3 is 16 amino acids long. Germline V gene sequence: CDR1 LGHDT, CDR2 YNNKEL (reference sequence). Here the CDR3 DNA reads TGTGCCAGCAGCTTTGGGCTCCGGTCCTATAATTCACCCCTCCACTTT. It is translated as CASSFGLRSYNSPLHF.

CDR3 loop: CASSPSTGLQYF. The CDR3 coding sequence is TGTGCCAGCAGTCCATCAACAGGCCTGCAGTACTTC. The chain links TRBV12-3 or TRBV12-4 to TRBJ2-7; D perhaps matches TRBD1 (5 bases). V was shortened by 5 bases and J by 9 bases, with 14 bases between the two germline ends. The CDR3 runs to 12 residues.